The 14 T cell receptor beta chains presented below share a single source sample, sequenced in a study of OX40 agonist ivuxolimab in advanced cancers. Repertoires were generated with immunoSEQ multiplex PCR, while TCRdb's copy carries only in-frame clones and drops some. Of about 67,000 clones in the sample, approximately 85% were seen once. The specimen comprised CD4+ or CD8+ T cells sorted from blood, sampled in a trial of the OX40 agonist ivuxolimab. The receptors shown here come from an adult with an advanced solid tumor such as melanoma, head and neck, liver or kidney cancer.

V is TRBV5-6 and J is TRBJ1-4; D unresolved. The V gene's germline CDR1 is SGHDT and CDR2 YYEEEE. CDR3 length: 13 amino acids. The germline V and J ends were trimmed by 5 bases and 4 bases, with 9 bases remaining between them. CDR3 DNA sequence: TGTGCCAGCAGGACCCGTTTTAATGAAAAACTGTTTTTT. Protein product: CASRTRFNEKLFF.

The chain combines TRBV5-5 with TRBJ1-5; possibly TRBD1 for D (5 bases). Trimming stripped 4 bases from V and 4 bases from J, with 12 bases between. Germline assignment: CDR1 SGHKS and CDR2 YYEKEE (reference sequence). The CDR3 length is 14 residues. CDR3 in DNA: TGTGCCAGCAGCGCCAGGGAGGGAAATCAGCCCCAGCATTTT. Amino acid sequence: CASSAREGNQPQHF.

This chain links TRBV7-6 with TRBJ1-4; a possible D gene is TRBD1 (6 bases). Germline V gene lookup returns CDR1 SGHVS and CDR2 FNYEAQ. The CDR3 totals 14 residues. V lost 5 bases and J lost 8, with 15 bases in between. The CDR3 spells CASSPTGYQEKLFF. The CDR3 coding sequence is TGTGCCAGCAGCCCGACAGGCTATCAAGAAAAACTGTTTTTT.

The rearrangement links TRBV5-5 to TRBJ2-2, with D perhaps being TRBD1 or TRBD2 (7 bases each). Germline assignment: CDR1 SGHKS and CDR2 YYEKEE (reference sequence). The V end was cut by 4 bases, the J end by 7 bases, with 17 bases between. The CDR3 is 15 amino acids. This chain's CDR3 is CASSQIQGEGGELFF. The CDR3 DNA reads TGTGCCAGCAGCCAAATCCAGGGGGAGGGCGGGGAGCTGTTTTTT.

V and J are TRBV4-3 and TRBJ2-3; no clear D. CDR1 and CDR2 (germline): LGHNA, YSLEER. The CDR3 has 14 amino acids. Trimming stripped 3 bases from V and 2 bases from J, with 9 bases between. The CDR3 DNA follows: TGCGCCAGCAGCCAGAAGTGGGCCACAGATACGCAGTATTTT. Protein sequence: CASSQKWATDTQYF.

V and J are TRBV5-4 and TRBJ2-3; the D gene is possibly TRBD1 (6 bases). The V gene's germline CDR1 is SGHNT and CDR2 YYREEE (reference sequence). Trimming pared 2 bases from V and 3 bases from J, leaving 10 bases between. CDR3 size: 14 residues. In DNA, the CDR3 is TGTGCCAGCAGCTTACAGGGTGGGACAGATACGCAGTATTTT. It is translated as CASSLQGGTDTQYF. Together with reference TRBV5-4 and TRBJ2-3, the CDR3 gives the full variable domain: ETGVTQSPTHLIKTRGQQVTLRCSSQSGHNTVSWYQQALGQGPQFIFQYYREEENGRGNFPPRFSGLQFPNYSSELNVNALELDDSALYLCASSLQGGTDTQYFGPGTRLTVL.

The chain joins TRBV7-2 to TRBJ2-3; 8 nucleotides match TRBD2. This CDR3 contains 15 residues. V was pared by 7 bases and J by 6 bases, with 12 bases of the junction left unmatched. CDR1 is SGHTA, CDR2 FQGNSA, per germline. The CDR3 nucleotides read TGTGCCAGCACCCCGGGGGCGGGGGGCCAGGATACGCAGTATTTT. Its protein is CASTPGAGGQDTQYF. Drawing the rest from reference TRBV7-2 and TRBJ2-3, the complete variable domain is GAGVSQSPSNKVTEKGKDVELRCDPISGHTALYWYRQSLGQGLEFLIYFQGNSAPDKSGLPSDRFSAERTGGSVSTLTIQRTQQEDSAVYLCASTPGAGGQDTQYFGPGTRLTVL.

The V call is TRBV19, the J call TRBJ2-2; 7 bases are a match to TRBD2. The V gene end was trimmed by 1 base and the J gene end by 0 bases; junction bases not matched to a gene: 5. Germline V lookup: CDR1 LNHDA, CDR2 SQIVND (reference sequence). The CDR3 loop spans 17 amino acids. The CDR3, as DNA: TGTGCCAGTAGTATAGTCGGGGGAGGGCCGAACACCGGGGAGCTGTTTTTT. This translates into CASSIVGGGPNTGELFF.

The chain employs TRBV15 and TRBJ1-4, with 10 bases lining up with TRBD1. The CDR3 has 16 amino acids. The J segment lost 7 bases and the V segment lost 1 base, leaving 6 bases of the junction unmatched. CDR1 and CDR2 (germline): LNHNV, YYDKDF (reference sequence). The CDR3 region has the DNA TGTGCCACCAGCAGAGTTGTGACAGGGGGCATTGAAAAACTGTTTTTT. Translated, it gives CATSRVVTGGIEKLFF.

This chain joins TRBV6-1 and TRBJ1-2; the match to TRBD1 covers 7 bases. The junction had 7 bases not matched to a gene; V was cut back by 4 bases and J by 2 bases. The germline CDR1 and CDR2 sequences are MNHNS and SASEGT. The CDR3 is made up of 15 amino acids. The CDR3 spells CASSGTGVSNYGYTF. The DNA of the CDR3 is TGTGCCAGCAGTGGCACAGGGGTAAGCAACTATGGCTACACCTTC.

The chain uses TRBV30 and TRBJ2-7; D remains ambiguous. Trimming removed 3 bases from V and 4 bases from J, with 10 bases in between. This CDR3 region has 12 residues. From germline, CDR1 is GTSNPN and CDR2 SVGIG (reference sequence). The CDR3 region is CAWSPDMYEQYF. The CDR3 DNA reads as TGTGCCTGGAGCCCAGACATGTACGAGCAGTACTTC.

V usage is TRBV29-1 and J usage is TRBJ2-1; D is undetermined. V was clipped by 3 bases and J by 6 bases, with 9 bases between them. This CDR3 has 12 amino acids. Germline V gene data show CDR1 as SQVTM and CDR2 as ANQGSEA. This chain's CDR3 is CSVDDLSNEQFF. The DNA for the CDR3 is TGCAGCGTTGATGACCTTTCCAATGAGCAGTTCTTC.

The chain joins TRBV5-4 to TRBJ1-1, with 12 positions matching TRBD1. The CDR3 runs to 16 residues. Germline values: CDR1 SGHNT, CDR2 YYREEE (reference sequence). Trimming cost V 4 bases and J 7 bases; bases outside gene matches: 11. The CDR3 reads CASSRTPGQGAGEAFF. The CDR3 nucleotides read TGTGCCAGCAGCCGGACGCCGGGACAGGGGGCAGGTGAAGCTTTCTTT.

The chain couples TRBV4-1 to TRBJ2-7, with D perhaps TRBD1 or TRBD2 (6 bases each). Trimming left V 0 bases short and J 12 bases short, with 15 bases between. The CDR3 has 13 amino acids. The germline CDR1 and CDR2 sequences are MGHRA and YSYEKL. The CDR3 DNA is TGCGCCAGCAGCCAAGAGCCGGGGGCCTCCGGGTACTTC. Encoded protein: CASSQEPGASGYF.